This T cell receptor beta chain stems from a study of T cell responses to AZD1222 COVID-19 vaccine. The wider study: Second-dose recipients at about 4 or about 12 weeks were treated as one pooled group. General study findings and limits: The study found Spike-specific TCR breadth and depth rose after two AZD1222 doses. Dominant at 160-218 and 743-854, vaccine-associated CD4 TCRs also spanned spike.

The repertoire was sequenced with immunoSEQ multiplex PCR; TCRdb's copy has only in-frame clones and lacks some. The sample contains approximately 180,000 clones, roughly 92% of which appear only once. A remark on this clone: The antigen is undetermined.

The clonotype originates from an adult in good health. This sample comprised peripheral blood, obtained on day 0 of AZD1222 vaccination.

The chain's CDR3 is CASSVRGGTEAFF. CDR3 DNA: TGTGCCAGCAGCGTACGGGGTGGCACTGAAGCTTTCTTT. The chain links TRBV9 to TRBJ1-1, with no clear D. V was trimmed by 1 base and J by 4 bases, leaving 8 bases between them. The germline V gene encodes CDR1 SGDLS and CDR2 YYNGEE. The CDR3 length is 13 residues.